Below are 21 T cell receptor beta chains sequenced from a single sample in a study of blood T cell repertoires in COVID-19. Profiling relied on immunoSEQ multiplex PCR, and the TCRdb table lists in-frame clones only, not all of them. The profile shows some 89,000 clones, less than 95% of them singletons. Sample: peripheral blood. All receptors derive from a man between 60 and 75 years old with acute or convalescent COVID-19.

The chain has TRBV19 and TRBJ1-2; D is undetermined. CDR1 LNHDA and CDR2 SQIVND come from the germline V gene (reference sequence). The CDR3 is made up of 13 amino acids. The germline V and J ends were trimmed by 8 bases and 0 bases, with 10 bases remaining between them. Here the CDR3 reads CASGLLTNYGYTF. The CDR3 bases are TGTGCCAGTGGACTGCTGACTAACTATGGCTACACCTTC.

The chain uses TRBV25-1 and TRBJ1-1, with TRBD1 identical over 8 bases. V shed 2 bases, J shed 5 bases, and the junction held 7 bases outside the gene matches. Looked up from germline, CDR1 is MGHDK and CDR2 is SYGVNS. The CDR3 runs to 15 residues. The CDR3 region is CASSEEVRGRTEAFF. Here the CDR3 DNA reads TGTGCCAGCAGTGAAGAGGTCAGGGGGCGAACTGAAGCTTTCTTT.

The DNA of the CDR3 is TGTGCCAGCAGCCCCGGGCAGGGGCCCACAGATACGCAGTATTTT. As protein: CASSPGQGPTDTQYF. The chain employs TRBV11-2 and TRBJ2-3; a weak D match, TRBD1 (6 bases). Germline CDR1 SGHAT, CDR2 FQNNGV. The CDR3 has 15 residues. Trimming left V 5 bases short and J 2 bases short, with 14 bases between.

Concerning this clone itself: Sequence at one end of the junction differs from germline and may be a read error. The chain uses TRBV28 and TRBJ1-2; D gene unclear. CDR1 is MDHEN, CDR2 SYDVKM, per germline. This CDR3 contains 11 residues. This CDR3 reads CASSYRDGYTF. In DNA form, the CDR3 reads TGTGCTAGCAGTTACAGAGATGGCTACACCTTC.

The CDR3 protein is CASIKQGNTEAFF. DNA of the CDR3: TGTGCCAGCATTAAACAGGGAAACACTGAAGCTTTCTTT. The J gene is TRBJ1-1, the V gene TRBV2, with D tentatively TRBD1 (6 bases). V lost 7 bases to trimming and J lost 2 bases, with 11 bases between them. The CDR3 has 13 residues. The germline V gene has CDR1 SNHLY and CDR2 FYNNEI.

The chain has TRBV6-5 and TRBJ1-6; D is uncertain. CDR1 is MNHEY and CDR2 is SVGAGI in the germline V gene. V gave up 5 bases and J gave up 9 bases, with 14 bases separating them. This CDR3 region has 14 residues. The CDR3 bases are TGTGCCAGCAGTCCCTTGGGTCGAGGTTCACCCCTCCACTTT. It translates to CASSPLGRGSPLHF.

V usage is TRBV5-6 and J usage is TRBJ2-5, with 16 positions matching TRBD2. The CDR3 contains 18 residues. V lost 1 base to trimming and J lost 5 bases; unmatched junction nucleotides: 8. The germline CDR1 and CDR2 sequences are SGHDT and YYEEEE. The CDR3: CASSLRPGLAGGQETQYF. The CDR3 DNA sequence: TGTGCCAGCAGCTTGCGTCCGGGACTAGCGGGGGGGCAGGAGACCCAGTACTTC.

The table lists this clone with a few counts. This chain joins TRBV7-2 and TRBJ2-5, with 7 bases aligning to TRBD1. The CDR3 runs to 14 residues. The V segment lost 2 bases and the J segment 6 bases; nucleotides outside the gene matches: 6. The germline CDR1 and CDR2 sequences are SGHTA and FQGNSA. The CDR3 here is CASSLRQGGQTQYF. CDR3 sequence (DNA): TGTGCCAGCAGCTTACGACAGGGTGGGCAGACCCAGTACTTC.

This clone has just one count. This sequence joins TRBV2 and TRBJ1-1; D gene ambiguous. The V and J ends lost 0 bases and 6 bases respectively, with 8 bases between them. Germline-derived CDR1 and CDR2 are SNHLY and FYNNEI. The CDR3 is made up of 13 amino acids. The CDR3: CASSEAGVPEAFF. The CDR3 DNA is TGTGCCAGCAGTGAAGCCGGGGTTCCTGAAGCTTTCTTT.

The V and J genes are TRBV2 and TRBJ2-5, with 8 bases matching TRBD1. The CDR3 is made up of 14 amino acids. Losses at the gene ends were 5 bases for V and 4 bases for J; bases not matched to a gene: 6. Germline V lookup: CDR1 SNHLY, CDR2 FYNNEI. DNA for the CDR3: TGTGCCAGCAGTAGAACAGGGACAGGAGAGACCCAGTACTTC. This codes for CASSRTGTGETQYF. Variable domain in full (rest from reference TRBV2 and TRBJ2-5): EPEVTQTPSHQVTQMGQEVILRCVPISNHLYFYWYRQILGQKVEFLVSFYNNEISEKSEIFDDQFSVERPDGSNFTLKIRSTKLEDSAMYFCASSRTGTGETQYFGPGTRLLVL.

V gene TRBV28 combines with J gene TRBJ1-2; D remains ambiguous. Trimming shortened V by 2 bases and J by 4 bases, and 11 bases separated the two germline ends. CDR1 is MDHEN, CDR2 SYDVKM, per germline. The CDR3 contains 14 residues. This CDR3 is CASSLGEVVYGYTF. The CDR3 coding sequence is TGTGCCAGCAGTTTAGGGGAGGTGGTCTATGGCTACACCTTC.

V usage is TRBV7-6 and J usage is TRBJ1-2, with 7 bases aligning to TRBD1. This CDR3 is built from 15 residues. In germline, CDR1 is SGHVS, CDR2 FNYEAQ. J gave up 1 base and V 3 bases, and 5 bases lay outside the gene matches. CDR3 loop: CASSFRTGVNYGYTF. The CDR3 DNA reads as TGTGCCAGCAGCTTTAGGACAGGAGTTAACTATGGCTACACCTTC.

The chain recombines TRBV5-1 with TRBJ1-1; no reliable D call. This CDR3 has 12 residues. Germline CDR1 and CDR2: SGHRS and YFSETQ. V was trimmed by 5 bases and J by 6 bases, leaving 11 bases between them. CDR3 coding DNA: TGCGCCAGCAGGCGGGGAAGGGCTGAAGCTTTCTTT. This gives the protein CASRRGRAEAFF.

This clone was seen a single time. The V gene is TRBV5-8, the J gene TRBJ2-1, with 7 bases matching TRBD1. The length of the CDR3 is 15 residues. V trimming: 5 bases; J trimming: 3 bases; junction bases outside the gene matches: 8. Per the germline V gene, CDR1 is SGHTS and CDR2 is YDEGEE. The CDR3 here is CASSNGQVRYNEQFF. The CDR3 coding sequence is TGTGCCAGCAGTAATGGACAGGTTCGCTACAATGAGCAGTTCTTC.

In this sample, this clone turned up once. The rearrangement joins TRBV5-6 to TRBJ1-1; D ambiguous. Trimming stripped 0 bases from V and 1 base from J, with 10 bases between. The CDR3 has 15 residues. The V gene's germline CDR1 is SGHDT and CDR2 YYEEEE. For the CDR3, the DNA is TGTGCCAGCAGCTTGGAGCCTACGAAGAACACTGAAGCTTTCTTT. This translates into CASSLEPTKNTEAFF.

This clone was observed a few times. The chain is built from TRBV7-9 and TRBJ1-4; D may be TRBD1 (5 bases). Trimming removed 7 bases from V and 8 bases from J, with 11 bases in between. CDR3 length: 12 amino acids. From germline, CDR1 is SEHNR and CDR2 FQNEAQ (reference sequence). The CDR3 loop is CASTRGKEKLFF. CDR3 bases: TGTGCCAGCACTAGGGGTAAAGAAAAACTGTTTTTT. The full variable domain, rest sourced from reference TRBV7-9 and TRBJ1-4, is DTGVSQNPRHKITKRGQNVTFRCDPISEHNRLYWYRQTLGQGPEFLTYFQNEAQLEKSRLLSDRFSAERPKGSFSTLEIQRTEQGDSAMYLCASTRGKEKLFFGSGTQLSVL.

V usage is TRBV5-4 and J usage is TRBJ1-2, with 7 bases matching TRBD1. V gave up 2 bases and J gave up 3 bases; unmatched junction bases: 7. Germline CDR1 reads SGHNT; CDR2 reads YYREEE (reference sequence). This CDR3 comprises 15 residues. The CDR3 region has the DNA TGTGCCAGCAGCTTAGGCGGGACAGAACACTATGGCTACACCTTC. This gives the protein CASSLGGTEHYGYTF.

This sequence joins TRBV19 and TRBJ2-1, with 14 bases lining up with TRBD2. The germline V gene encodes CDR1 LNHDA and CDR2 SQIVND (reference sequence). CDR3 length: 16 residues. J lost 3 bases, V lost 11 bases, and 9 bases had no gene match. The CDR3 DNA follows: TGTGCCTCCGGGACTAGCGGGGGCCAAGGCTACAATGAGCAGTTCTTC. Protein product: CASGTSGGQGYNEQFF.

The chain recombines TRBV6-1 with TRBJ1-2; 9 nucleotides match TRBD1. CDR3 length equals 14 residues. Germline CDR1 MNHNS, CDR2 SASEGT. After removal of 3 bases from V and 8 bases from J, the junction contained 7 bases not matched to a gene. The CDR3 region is CASSEPGQGGGYTF. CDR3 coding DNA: TGTGCCAGCAGTGAGCCGGGACAGGGCGGCGGCTACACCTTC.

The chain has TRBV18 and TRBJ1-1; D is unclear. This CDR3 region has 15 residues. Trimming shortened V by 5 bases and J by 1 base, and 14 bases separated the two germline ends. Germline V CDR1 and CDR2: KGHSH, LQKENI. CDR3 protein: CASSSTGVSNTEAFF. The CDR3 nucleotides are TGTGCCAGCTCATCCACCGGGGTCTCGAACACTGAAGCTTTCTTT.

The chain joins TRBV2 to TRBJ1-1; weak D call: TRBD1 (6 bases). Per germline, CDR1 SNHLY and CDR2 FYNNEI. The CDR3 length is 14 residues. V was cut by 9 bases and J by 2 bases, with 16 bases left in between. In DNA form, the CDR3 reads TGTGCCAGAGAGCCGGGACAACCTAACACTGAAGCTTTCTTT. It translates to CAREPGQPNTEAFF.